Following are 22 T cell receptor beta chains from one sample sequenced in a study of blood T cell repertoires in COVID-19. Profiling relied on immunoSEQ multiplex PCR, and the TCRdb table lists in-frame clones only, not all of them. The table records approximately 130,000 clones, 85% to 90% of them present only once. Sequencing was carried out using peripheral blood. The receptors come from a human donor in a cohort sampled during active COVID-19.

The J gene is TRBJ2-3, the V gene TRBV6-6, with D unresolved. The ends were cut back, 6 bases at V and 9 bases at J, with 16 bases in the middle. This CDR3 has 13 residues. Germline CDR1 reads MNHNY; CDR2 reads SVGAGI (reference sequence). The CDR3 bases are TGTGCCAGCAGACACAATTTAGCATGGACGCAGTATTTT. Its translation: CASRHNLAWTQYF.

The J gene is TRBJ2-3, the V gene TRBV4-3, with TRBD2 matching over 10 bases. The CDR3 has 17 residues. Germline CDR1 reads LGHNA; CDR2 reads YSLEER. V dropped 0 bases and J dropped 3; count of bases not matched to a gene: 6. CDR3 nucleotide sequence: TGCGCCAGCAGCCAAGAGCCTAGCGGGAGTGTTACAGATACGCAGTATTTT. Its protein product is CASSQEPSGSVTDTQYF.

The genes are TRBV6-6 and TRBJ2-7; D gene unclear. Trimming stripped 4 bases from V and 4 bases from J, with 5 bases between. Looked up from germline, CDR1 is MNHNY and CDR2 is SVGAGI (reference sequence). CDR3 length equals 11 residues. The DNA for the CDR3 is TGTGCCAGCAGTTCGTTTTACGAGCAGTACTTC. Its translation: CASSSFYEQYF.

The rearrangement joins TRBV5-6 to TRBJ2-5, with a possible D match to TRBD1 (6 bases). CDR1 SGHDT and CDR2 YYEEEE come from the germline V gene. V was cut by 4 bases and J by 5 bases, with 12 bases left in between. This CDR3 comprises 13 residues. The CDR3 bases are TGTGCCAGCAGCACCAGGGGTCGGGAGACCCAGTACTTC. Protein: CASSTRGRETQYF.

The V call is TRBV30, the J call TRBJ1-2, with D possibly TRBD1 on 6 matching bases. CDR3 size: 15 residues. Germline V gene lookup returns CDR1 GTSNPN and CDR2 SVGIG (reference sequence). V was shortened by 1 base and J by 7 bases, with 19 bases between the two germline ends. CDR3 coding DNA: TGTGCCTGGAGTGCAACCGGGACACGTTCTGGTGGCTACACCTTC. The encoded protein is CAWSATGTRSGGYTF.

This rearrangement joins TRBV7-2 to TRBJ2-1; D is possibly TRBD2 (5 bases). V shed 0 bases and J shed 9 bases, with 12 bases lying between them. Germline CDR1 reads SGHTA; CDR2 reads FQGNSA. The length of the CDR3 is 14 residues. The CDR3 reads CASSLAWEIGEQFF. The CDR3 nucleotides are TGTGCCAGCAGCTTAGCGTGGGAGATAGGTGAGCAGTTCTTC.

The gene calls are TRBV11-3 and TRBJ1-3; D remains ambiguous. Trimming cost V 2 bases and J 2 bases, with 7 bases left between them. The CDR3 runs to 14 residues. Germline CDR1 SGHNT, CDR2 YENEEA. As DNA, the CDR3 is TGTGCCAGCAGCTTACGACAAACTGGAAACACCATATATTTT. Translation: CASSLRQTGNTIYF.

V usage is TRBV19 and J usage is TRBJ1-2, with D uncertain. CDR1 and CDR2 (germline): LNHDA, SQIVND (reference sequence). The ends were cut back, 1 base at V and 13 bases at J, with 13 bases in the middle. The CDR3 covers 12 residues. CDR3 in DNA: TGTGCCAGTAGTATAGGGGAGGGTCCGGTCACCTTC. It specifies CASSIGEGPVTF.

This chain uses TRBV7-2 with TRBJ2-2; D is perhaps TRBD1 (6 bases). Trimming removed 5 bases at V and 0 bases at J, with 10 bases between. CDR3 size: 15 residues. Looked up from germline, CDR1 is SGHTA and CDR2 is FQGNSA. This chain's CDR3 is CASSLGQPNTGELFF. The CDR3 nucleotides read TGTGCCAGCAGCCTAGGACAGCCGAACACCGGGGAGCTGTTTTTT.

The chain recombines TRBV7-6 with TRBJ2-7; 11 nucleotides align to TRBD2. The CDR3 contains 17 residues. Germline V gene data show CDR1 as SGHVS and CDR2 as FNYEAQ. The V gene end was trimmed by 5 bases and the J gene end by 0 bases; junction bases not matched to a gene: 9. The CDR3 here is CASSATTSGAFSYEQYF. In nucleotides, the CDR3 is TGTGCCAGCAGCGCCACGACTAGCGGGGCTTTCTCCTACGAGCAGTACTTC.

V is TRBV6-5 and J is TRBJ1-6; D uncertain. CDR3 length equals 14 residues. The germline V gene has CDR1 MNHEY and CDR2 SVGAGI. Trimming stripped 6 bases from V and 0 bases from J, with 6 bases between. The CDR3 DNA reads TGTGCCAGCAGAATGAGCTCCTATAATTCACCCCTCCACTTT. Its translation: CASRMSSYNSPLHF.

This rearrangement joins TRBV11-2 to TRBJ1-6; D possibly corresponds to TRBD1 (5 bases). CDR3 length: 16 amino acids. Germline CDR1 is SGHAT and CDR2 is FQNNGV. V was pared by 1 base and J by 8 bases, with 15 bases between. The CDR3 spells CASSLVLGPGYSPLHF. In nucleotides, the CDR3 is TGTGCCAGCAGCTTAGTTCTTGGCCCAGGGTATTCACCCCTCCACTTT.

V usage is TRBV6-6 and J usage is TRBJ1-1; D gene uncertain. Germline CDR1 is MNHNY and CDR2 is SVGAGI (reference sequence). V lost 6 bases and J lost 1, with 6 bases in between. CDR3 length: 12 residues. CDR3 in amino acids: CASRHKNTEAFF. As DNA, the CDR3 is TGTGCCAGCAGACATAAGAACACTGAAGCTTTCTTT.

Written as DNA, the CDR3 is TGCGCCAGCAGCATCAACCGGGGGTCCTATGGCTACACCTTC. Its protein product is CASSINRGSYGYTF. The chain links TRBV4-3 to TRBJ1-2; the D gene is possibly TRBD1 (5 bases). The CDR3 is made up of 14 amino acids. Germline CDR1 reads LGHNA; CDR2 reads YSLEER. Trimming took 5 bases from V and 4 from J, leaving 14 bases between them.

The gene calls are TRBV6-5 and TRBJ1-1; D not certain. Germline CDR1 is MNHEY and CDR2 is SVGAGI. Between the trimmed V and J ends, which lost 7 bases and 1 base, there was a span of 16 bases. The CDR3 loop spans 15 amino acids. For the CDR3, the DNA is TGTGCCAGCACCCCCAAGAGGGCTGGGAACACTGAAGCTTTCTTT. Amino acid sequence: CASTPKRAGNTEAFF.

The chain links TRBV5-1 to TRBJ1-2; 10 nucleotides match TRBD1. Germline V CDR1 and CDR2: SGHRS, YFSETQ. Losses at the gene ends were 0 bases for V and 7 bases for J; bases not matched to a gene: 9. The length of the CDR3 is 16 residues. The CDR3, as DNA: TGCGCCAGCAGCTTGGGGGTGACAGGGGGCTCGAGTGGCTACACCTTC. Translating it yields CASSLGVTGGSSGYTF.

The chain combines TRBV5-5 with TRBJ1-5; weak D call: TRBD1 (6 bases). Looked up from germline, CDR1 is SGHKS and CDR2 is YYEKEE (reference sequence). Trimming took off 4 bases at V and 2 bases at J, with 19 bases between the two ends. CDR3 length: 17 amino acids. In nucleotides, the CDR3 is TGTGCCAGCAGCCTCCCCCCTCTTGGGGGCGGCAATCAGCCCCAGCATTTT. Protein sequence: CASSLPPLGGGNQPQHF.

The DNA for the CDR3 is TGCGCCAGCAGCTCCGCCAAAATGGTAACTAGCGCCTACAATGAGCAGTTCTTC. This encodes CASSSAKMVTSAYNEQFF. This chain connects TRBV5-1 to TRBJ2-1, with 7 bases aligning to TRBD2. V trimming: 3 bases; J trimming: 2 bases; junction bases outside the gene matches: 14. The germline gives CDR1 SGHRS, CDR2 YFSETQ. The CDR3 length is 18 residues.

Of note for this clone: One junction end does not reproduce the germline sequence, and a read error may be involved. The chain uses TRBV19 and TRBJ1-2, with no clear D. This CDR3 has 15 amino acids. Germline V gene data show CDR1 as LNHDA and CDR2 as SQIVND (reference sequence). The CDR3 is CASSIGPGSNYGYTF. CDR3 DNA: TGTGCCAGTAGCATAGGCCCAGGCTCTAACTATGGCTACACCTTC.

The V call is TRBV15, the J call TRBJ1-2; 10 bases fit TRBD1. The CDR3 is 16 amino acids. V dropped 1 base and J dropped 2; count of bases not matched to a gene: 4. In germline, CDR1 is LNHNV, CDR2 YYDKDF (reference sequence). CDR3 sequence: CATSRVLTGGNYGYTF. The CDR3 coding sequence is TGTGCCACCAGCAGAGTTCTGACAGGGGGCAACTATGGCTACACCTTC.

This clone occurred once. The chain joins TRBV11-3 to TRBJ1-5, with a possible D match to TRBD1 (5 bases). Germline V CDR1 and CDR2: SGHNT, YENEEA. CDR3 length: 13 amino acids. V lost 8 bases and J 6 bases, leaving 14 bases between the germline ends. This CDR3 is CASSQGSSQPQHF. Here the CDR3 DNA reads TGTGCCAGCTCGCAGGGATCGAGTCAGCCCCAGCATTTT.

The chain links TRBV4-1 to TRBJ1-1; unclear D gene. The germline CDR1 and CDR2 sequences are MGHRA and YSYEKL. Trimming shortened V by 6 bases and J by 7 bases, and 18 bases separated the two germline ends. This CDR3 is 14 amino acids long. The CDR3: CASSPYQWANEAFF. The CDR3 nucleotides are TGCGCCAGCAGTCCCTACCAATGGGCGAATGAAGCTTTCTTT.